One sample yielded the 7 T cell receptor beta chains listed below, sequenced in a study of molecular identifiers for immune sequencing clone quantification. TCRdb re-called the PCR reads with MiXCR, one entry per CDR3 protein. The data hold more than 60,000 distinct CDR3 sequences, with less than 20% observed a single time. Source material: naive CD8+ T cells from blood, with Jurkat cell RNA spiked in. Subset described: FACS-sorted CD8+CD4-CCR7+CD45RA+ naive T cells. The receptors stem from a human donor in good health. Some libraries in this study had Jurkat cell RNA spiked in.

In this sample, this clonotype turned up many times. The chain employs TRBV7-6 and TRBJ1-1; D is unresolved. Germline assignment: CDR1 SGHVS and CDR2 FNYEAQ. There are 13 residues in the CDR3. Between the trimmed V and J ends, which lost 1 base and 4 bases, there was a span of 7 bases. CDR3 region: CASSLGVGTEAFF. In nucleotides, the CDR3 is TGTGCCAGCAGCTTAGGAGTCGGCACTGAAGCTTTCTTT.

The sample holds one count of this clonotype. Just one base apart from a much larger clone, this may be a read error. The CDR3 is CASRRGPSNTGELFF. In DNA, the CDR3 is TGTGCCAGCAGGCGGGGCCCCTCGAACACCGGGGAGCTGTTTTTT. The gene calls are TRBV5-5 and TRBJ2-2; a weak D match, TRBD2 (6 bases). CDR1 is SGHKS, CDR2 YYEKEE, per germline (reference sequence). V was shortened by 5 bases and J by 0 bases, with 11 bases between the two germline ends. The CDR3 spans 15 residues.

This clonotype was observed many times. The chain is built from TRBV7-2 and TRBJ2-7; D might be TRBD2 (6 bases). CDR3 length equals 15 residues. V dropped 5 bases and J dropped 4 bases, with 18 bases sitting between them. The germline V gene has CDR1 SGHTA and CDR2 FQGNSA. The CDR3: CASSRSRDFKYEQYF. CDR3 DNA sequence: TGTGCCAGCAGCCGGTCCCGGGACTTTAAATACGAGCAGTACTTC.

This clonotype was recorded at least ten times. The genes are TRBV9 and TRBJ2-2; no definite D call. Germline-derived CDR1 and CDR2 are SGDLS and YYNGEE. V was pared by 4 bases and J by 3 bases, with 4 bases between. The CDR3 has 12 amino acids. In nucleotides, the CDR3 is TGTGCCAGCAGCATCTACACCGGGGAGCTGTTTTTT. Translating gives CASSIYTGELFF.

This clonotype was picked up many times. The J gene is TRBJ2-6, the V gene TRBV14; D possibly corresponds to TRBD1 (6 bases). The CDR3 is 17 amino acids. V lost 4 bases and J 4 bases, leaving 17 bases between the germline ends. Germline V lookup: CDR1 SGHDN, CDR2 FVKESK. The CDR3 spells CASSPRDTRWGANVLTF. CDR3 coding DNA: TGTGCCAGCAGCCCTAGGGACACCCGCTGGGGGGCCAACGTCCTGACTTTC.

Regarding this clonotype: The CDR3 does not end in the conserved phenylalanine or tryptophan, so this is likely a read error. The chain combines TRBV7-6 with TRBJ2-1; weak D call: TRBD2 (6 bases). CDR3 length: 13 residues. In germline, CDR1 is SGHVS, CDR2 FNYEAQ. The ends were cut back, 6 bases at V and 9 bases at J, with 15 bases in the middle. For the CDR3, the DNA is TGTGCCAGCAGTAACGAAAGGAGGGGTGAGCAGTTCCTC. It encodes CASSNERRGEQFL.

This clonotype has a handful of counts. Being one base from a much bigger clone, this may be a read error. The rearrangement links TRBV6-2 or TRBV6-3 to TRBJ1-1; 9 positions match TRBD1. The CDR3 length is 13 residues. V was pared by 2 bases and J by 8 bases, with 3 bases of the junction left unmatched. Germline V lookup: CDR1 MNHEY, CDR2 SVGEGT. The CDR3 reads CASSYPGTGEAFF. CDR3 coding DNA: TGTGCCAGCAGTTACCCCGGGACAGGGGAAGCTTTCTTT.